One sample yielded the 32 T cell receptor beta chains listed below, sequenced in a study of patients and donors after allogeneic stem cell transplantation (dated by TCRdb to the early 2020s). The library was built by means of RT-PCR. The instrument given in TCRdb is NextSeq 550. Through fastp at Q25 and MiXCR, TCRdb rebuilt clones from the public reads, retaining in-frame beta chains. Rows with a matching CDR3 protein are joined into one entry that keeps the most common DNA and genes. The sample table holds more than 850,000 distinct CDR3 sequences, of which more than 15% were seen once. The top ten hold around 5.5% of the sample. Sequencing was done on a sample of blood, either unsorted or a sorted T cell fraction (not recorded which). The receptor set was obtained from a human donor who was either an allogeneic HSCT recipient or a stem cell or donor lymphocyte infusion donor (not recorded which). It is not recorded whose cells these are; they may come from a transplant donor.

The V and J genes are TRBV6-4 and TRBJ2-1; 8 bases match TRBD2. The germline CDR1 and CDR2 sequences are MRHNA and SNTAGT. V gave up 7 bases and J gave up 13 bases; unmatched junction bases: 15. CDR3 size: 14 residues. CDR3 bases: TGTGCCAGCAAGGTTTCGGGAGGGGAGCCGTTTCAGTTCTTC. Encoded protein: CASKVSGGEPFQFF.

The chain is built from TRBV7-9 and TRBJ1-6, with D tentatively TRBD1 (6 bases). The CDR3 runs to 15 residues. V was trimmed by 5 bases and J by 6 bases, leaving 14 bases between them. Looked up from germline, CDR1 is SEHNR and CDR2 is FQNEAQ (reference sequence). CDR3 sequence: CASSEAGVVNSPLHF. The CDR3 DNA follows: TGTGCCAGCAGCGAAGCAGGGGTGGTTAATTCACCCCTCCACTTT.

In this sample, this clonotype turned up a few times. V gene TRBV29-1 combines with J gene TRBJ1-3; D gene uncertain. Germline assignment: CDR1 SQVTM and CDR2 ANQGSEA. The CDR3 sequence is 13 residues long. Trimming took off 6 bases at V and 6 bases at J, with 15 bases between the two ends. The CDR3: CSVMRDIQNTIYF. The CDR3 nucleotides are TGCAGCGTCATGAGGGATATTCAAAACACCATATATTTT.

This clonotype showed up just a few times. The rearrangement links TRBV5-1 to TRBJ1-1; unclear D gene. V dropped 5 bases and J dropped 1 base, with 12 bases sitting between them. Germline V gene data show CDR1 as SGHRS and CDR2 as YFSETQ. This CDR3 spans 14 amino acids. The CDR3 is CASRGRVSNTEAFF. The CDR3 DNA follows: TGCGCCAGCAGAGGCCGGGTTTCGAACACTGAAGCTTTCTTT.

This rearrangement joins TRBV5-1 to TRBJ1-2; 11 nucleotides line up with TRBD1. The germline V gene encodes CDR1 SGHRS and CDR2 YFSETQ. The CDR3 sequence is 15 residues long. The trim removed 1 base at V and 6 bases at J, leaving 5 bases unmatched. In nucleotides, the CDR3 is TGCGCCAGCAGCTTGTCCGGACAGGGGGCAAATGGCTACACCTTC. Its protein product is CASSLSGQGANGYTF.

This clonotype was counted between two and nine times. V is TRBV12-3 or TRBV12-4 and J is TRBJ2-5, with a weak D call TRBD1 (5 bases). This CDR3 region has 13 residues. Trimming cost V 1 base and J 6 bases, with 9 bases left between them. CDR3: CASSLGGGKTQYF. The CDR3 region has the DNA TGTGCCAGCAGTTTAGGGGGCGGCAAGACCCAGTACTTC.

This chain joins TRBV20-1 and TRBJ1-1; D perhaps matches TRBD1 (6 bases). From germline, CDR1 is DFQATT and CDR2 SNEGSKA (reference sequence). This CDR3 is 14 amino acids long. The germline V and J ends were trimmed by 6 bases and 5 bases, with 19 bases remaining between them. CDR3 in DNA: TGCAGTGCCACCTACTTGGGGGCTGGTACTGAAGCTTTCTTT. Translating gives CSATYLGAGTEAFF.

The chain combines TRBV6-1 with TRBJ2-7; the D is unclear. CDR3 length equals 14 residues. Germline V lookup: CDR1 MNHNS, CDR2 SASEGT. V was trimmed by 6 bases and J by 2 bases, leaving 14 bases between them. CDR3 nucleotide sequence: TGTGCCAGCAGGGGGTCGTTTTCCCCCTACGAGCAGTACTTC. Residues: CASRGSFSPYEQYF.

This rearrangement joins TRBV19 to TRBJ1-2; a possible D gene is TRBD1 (5 bases). The ends were cut back, 0 bases at V and 4 bases at J, with 9 bases in the middle. The CDR3 has 14 amino acids. The germline gives CDR1 LNHDA, CDR2 SQIVND (reference sequence). CDR3 sequence: CASSIDGTIYGYTF. The CDR3 coding sequence is TGTGCCAGTAGTATAGATGGGACCATCTATGGCTACACCTTC. Drawing the rest from reference TRBV19 and TRBJ1-2, the complete variable domain is DGGITQSPKYLFRKEGQNVTLSCEQNLNHDAMYWYRQDPGQGLRLIYYSQIVNDFQKGDIAEGYSVSREKKESFPLTVTSAQKNPTAFYLCASSIDGTIYGYTFGSGTRLTVV.

The chain couples TRBV29-1 to TRBJ2-3, with 8 bases aligning to TRBD2. From germline, CDR1 is SQVTM and CDR2 ANQGSEA. With 3 bases clipped from V and 0 bases from J, the junction kept 5 bases outside the gene matches. The CDR3 runs 15 residues. The CDR3 bases are TGCAGCGTTGAGAGCGGGAGTAGGAGCACAGATACGCAGTATTTT. Protein product: CSVESGSRSTDTQYF.

This clonotype was observed a handful of times. The chain carries TRBV20-1 and TRBJ2-1; 11 bases agree with TRBD2. Germline CDR1 is DFQATT and CDR2 is SNEGSKA (reference sequence). The ends lost 0 bases at V and 3 bases at J; junction bases unmatched: 7. This CDR3 contains 17 residues. CDR3 protein: CSARDPPSGRNYNEQFF. CDR3 bases: TGCAGTGCTAGAGACCCGCCTAGCGGGAGGAACTACAATGAGCAGTTCTTC.

This chain links TRBV4-1 with TRBJ2-1; unclear D gene. The CDR3 consists of 15 residues. With 1 base removed from V and 6 bases from J, the gap between germline ends came to 13 bases. Germline values: CDR1 MGHRA, CDR2 YSYEKL. The DNA for the CDR3 is TGCGCCAGCAGCCAAGGGCCAGCCCCCGGCAATGAGCAGTTCTTC. This encodes CASSQGPAPGNEQFF.

This clonotype was counted many times. The V gene is TRBV4-2, the J gene TRBJ1-5; the D gene is possibly TRBD1 (5 bases). Germline V gene data show CDR1 as LGHNA and CDR2 as YNFKEQ. V lost 1 base and J lost 8, with 18 bases in between. The CDR3 loop spans 16 amino acids. DNA of the CDR3: TGTGCCAGCAGCCAAGTGGGACCCTCCCGATCGGAGCCCCAGCATTTT. Translating gives CASSQVGPSRSEPQHF.

DNA of the CDR3: TGTGCCAGCAGCCTTACACGTCGTTCTGACGAGCAGTACTTC. Protein: CASSLTRRSDEQYF. The rearrangement links TRBV11-2 to TRBJ2-7; D unclear. V lost 5 bases and J 5 bases, leaving 16 bases between the germline ends. Germline V gene data show CDR1 as SGHAT and CDR2 as FQNNGV. The CDR3 consists of 14 residues.

The chain employs TRBV18 and TRBJ2-1; 7 positions match TRBD2. With 3 bases clipped from V and 6 bases from J, the junction kept 5 bases outside the gene matches. This CDR3 region has 14 residues. Germline lookup yields CDR1 KGHSH and CDR2 LQKENI. CDR3: CASSPGGGSNEQFF. Written as DNA, the CDR3 is TGTGCCAGCTCACCCGGCGGGGGTTCCAATGAGCAGTTCTTC.

V gene TRBV5-1 combines with J gene TRBJ1-1; D may be TRBD1 (5 bases). The V gene lost 4 bases and the J gene lost 5 bases, with 24 bases spanning the gap. Germline lookup yields CDR1 SGHRS and CDR2 YFSETQ. CDR3 length: 17 amino acids. The CDR3 sequence: CASSRGDVPALRTEAFF. CDR3 in DNA: TGCGCCAGCAGCCGAGGGGATGTTCCGGCGCTGAGGACTGAAGCTTTCTTT.

This chain links TRBV7-9 with TRBJ1-4, with D possibly TRBD1 on 6 matching bases. CDR1 is SEHNR, CDR2 FQNEAQ, per germline (reference sequence). The CDR3 consists of 15 residues. The V gene lost 3 bases and the J gene lost 7 bases, with 15 bases spanning the gap. The CDR3 region has the DNA TGTGCCAGCAGCTTCACAGGGAATACCGGTGAAAAACTGTTTTTT. It yields the protein CASSFTGNTGEKLFF.

The V and J genes are TRBV20-1 and TRBJ1-5; no reliable D call. Germline V gene lookup returns CDR1 DFQATT and CDR2 SNEGSKA (reference sequence). The CDR3 is 13 amino acids. Trimming took off 4 bases at V and 0 bases at J, with 7 bases between the two ends. The CDR3 here is CSATDGSNQPQHF. The DNA of the CDR3 is TGCAGTGCTACCGACGGTAGCAATCAGCCCCAGCATTTT.

In this sample, this clonotype turned up many times. The rearrangement joins TRBV12-3 or TRBV12-4 to TRBJ1-1; the D gene is possibly TRBD1 (5 bases). This CDR3 region has 13 residues. Trimming took 6 bases from V and 6 from J, leaving 14 bases between them. The CDR3 reads CASSPGHVPEAFF. CDR3 nucleotides: TGTGCCAGCAGCCCTGGACATGTCCCTGAAGCTTTCTTT.

This clonotype was counted between two and nine times. The V call is TRBV6-1, the J call TRBJ2-2; D gene uncertain. In germline, CDR1 is MNHNS, CDR2 SASEGT. The length of the CDR3 is 17 residues. V was clipped by 7 bases and J by 0 bases, with 18 bases between them. CDR3 bases: TGTGCCAGCACCCCTGTCGGCCCCGCGGCGAACACCGGGGAGCTGTTTTTT. It specifies CASTPVGPAANTGELFF.

This clonotype turned up a few times. This sequence joins TRBV20-1 and TRBJ1-2; the D gene is possibly TRBD1 (6 bases). Looked up from germline, CDR1 is DFQATT and CDR2 is SNEGSKA (reference sequence). The CDR3 spans 14 residues. V lost 2 bases, J lost 7 bases, and 17 bases lay in between. CDR3 in amino acids: CSARRIRGASGYTF. CDR3 DNA: TGCAGTGCTAGACGGATCCGGGGGGCTAGTGGCTACACCTTC.

The sample holds a few counts of this clonotype. CDR3: CASSSRRPADTEAFF. In nucleotides, the CDR3 is TGCGCCAGCAGCTCCAGGAGGCCTGCGGACACTGAAGCTTTCTTT. J is TRBJ1-1 and V is TRBV5-1; D is unclear. This CDR3 has 15 amino acids. The germline V gene encodes CDR1 SGHRS and CDR2 YFSETQ. V lost 3 bases and J 3 bases, leaving 15 bases between the germline ends.

This clonotype appeared a few times. The genes are TRBV12-3 or TRBV12-4 and TRBJ2-3; D may be TRBD1 (5 bases). V lost 6 bases to trimming and J lost 0 bases, with 16 bases between them. The CDR3 sequence is 16 residues long. The CDR3 region has the DNA TGTGCCAGCAGCGACCCCAGGGTGGGTAGCACAGATACGCAGTATTTT. It is translated as CASSDPRVGSTDTQYF.

This clonotype turned up a few times. The chain recombines TRBV3-1 with TRBJ2-3; 8 positions match TRBD2. The V and J ends lost 0 bases and 5 bases, in that order; junction bases with no gene match: 10. This CDR3 is 17 amino acids long. Germline lookup yields CDR1 LGHDT and CDR2 YNNKEL (reference sequence). The CDR3 coding sequence is TGTGCCAGCAGCCAAGATCTCATCGGGGGGGCTGGAGATACGCAGTATTTT. Amino acids: CASSQDLIGGAGDTQYF.

This clonotype has a handful of counts. The chain is built from TRBV25-1 and TRBJ2-7; TRBD2 aligns across 7 bases. The ends lost 2 bases at V and 5 bases at J; junction bases unmatched: 9. The CDR3 runs to 15 residues. Germline CDR1 is MGHDK and CDR2 is SYGVNS. The CDR3 DNA is TGTGCCAGCAGTGAAGGCGCGGGAGAGCGCAACGAGCAGTACTTC. Protein product: CASSEGAGERNEQYF.

The chain carries TRBV20-1 and TRBJ1-1; D unresolved. The CDR3 spans 12 residues. Trimming shortened V by 1 base and J by 5 bases, and 8 bases separated the two germline ends. Looked up from germline, CDR1 is DFQATT and CDR2 is SNEGSKA (reference sequence). CDR3 region: CSARGRATEAFF. The CDR3 nucleotides read TGCAGTGCTAGAGGAAGGGCAACTGAAGCTTTCTTT.

This chain links TRBV20-1 with TRBJ1-5; 9 nucleotides align to TRBD1. Trimming took 6 bases from V and 2 from J; bases not matched to a gene: 17. The CDR3 has 18 residues. Germline assignment: CDR1 DFQATT and CDR2 SNEGSKA (reference sequence). The CDR3 nucleotides read TGCAGTGCCAGACGTCCCGGGACAGGGTGGGGTGGCAATCAGCCCCAGCATTTT. As protein: CSARRPGTGWGGNQPQHF.

V and J are TRBV12-3 or TRBV12-4 and TRBJ2-3; 9 bases align to TRBD1. This CDR3 has 15 amino acids. The V gene end was trimmed by 6 bases and the J gene end by 5 bases; junction bases not matched to a gene: 9. CDR3 sequence: CASRQNRGRGDTQYF. For the CDR3, the DNA is TGTGCCAGCAGACAGAACAGGGGGCGGGGAGATACGCAGTATTTT.

This clonotype was picked up many times. The chain employs TRBV12-3 or TRBV12-4 and TRBJ1-4; TRBD1 matches at 8 bases. CDR3 length: 13 amino acids. Trimming took 6 bases from V and 8 from J; bases not matched to a gene: 5. CDR3 sequence reads: CASSKGQAEKLFF. As DNA, the CDR3 is TGTGCCAGCAGCAAGGGACAGGCAGAAAAACTGTTTTTT.

This chain links TRBV12-3 or TRBV12-4 with TRBJ1-1; 7 bases agree with TRBD1. The J segment lost 1 base and the V segment lost 3 bases, leaving 8 bases of the junction unmatched. This CDR3 region has 16 residues. The CDR3 spells CASSFFMGTANTEAFF. Written as DNA, the CDR3 is TGTGCCAGCAGTTTTTTTATGGGGACAGCGAACACTGAAGCTTTCTTT.

This clonotype appeared a few times. This chain links TRBV20-1 with TRBJ1-6, with a tentative D call TRBD1 (5 bases). The CDR3 is made up of 14 amino acids. V lost 2 bases, J lost 10 bases, and 15 bases lay in between. The germline V gene encodes CDR1 DFQATT and CDR2 SNEGSKA (reference sequence). CDR3 loop: CSARTQGVGSPLHF. The CDR3 coding sequence is TGCAGTGCTAGAACGCAGGGAGTAGGGTCACCCCTCCACTTT.

This clonotype was counted ten times or more. The chain combines TRBV12-3 or TRBV12-4 with TRBJ2-1; no reliable D call. V was shortened by 1 base and J by 6 bases, with 10 bases between the two germline ends. This CDR3 contains 14 residues. The CDR3 sequence is CASSLVPPSNEQFF. The CDR3 nucleotides are TGTGCCAGCAGTTTAGTCCCGCCATCCAATGAGCAGTTCTTC.